A single sample is the source of the 29 T cell receptor beta chains below, sequenced in a study of cytomegalovirus exposure and HLA in healthy donors. The PCR had 60 Vbeta and 13 Jbeta primers. Generated by immunoSEQ multiplex PCR, the TCRdb table keeps only in-frame clones and is missing some. The sample yields some 120,000 clones, 80% seen once. Sequencing was performed on PBMCs. These receptors were obtained from a male donor in good health and CMV-seronegative.

The gene calls are TRBV4-1 and TRBJ1-1; D possibly corresponds to TRBD1 (6 bases). Germline CDR1 and CDR2: MGHRA and YSYEKL. The CDR3 spans 17 residues. The V end was cut by 1 base, the J end by 1 base, with 16 bases between. The DNA of the CDR3 is TGCGCCAGCAGCCAAGTCCTTGGGGGCTATCAGAACACTGAAGCTTTCTTT. Its translation: CASSQVLGGYQNTEAFF.

CDR3 protein: CASSLRGWDEKLFF. In DNA form, the CDR3 reads TGTGCCAGCAGCTTACGCGGTTGGGATGAAAAACTGTTTTTT. The J gene is TRBJ1-4, the V gene TRBV13; D is unresolved. Trimming removed 2 bases at V and 6 bases at J, with 10 bases between. This CDR3 is built from 14 residues. CDR1 and CDR2 from the germline V gene are PRHDT and FYEKMQ (reference sequence).

The chain couples TRBV5-4 to TRBJ2-5, with 7 positions matching TRBD2. Germline assignment: CDR1 SGHNT and CDR2 YYREEE (reference sequence). This CDR3 spans 15 amino acids. After removal of 1 base from V and 5 bases from J, the junction contained 8 bases not matched to a gene. The CDR3 region is CASSLSPAGVETQYF. The DNA for the CDR3 is TGTGCCAGCAGCTTGAGCCCGGCGGGAGTGGAGACCCAGTACTTC.

The rearrangement uses TRBV7-2 and TRBJ2-7, with 9 bases lining up with TRBD1. V dropped 5 bases and J dropped 6; count of bases not matched to a gene: 11. CDR1 is SGHTA, CDR2 FQGNSA, per germline. CDR3 size: 15 residues. The CDR3 bases are TGTGCCAGCAGCGGGACGGGACAGGGCTTTCGCGAGCAGTACTTC. Translating gives CASSGTGQGFREQYF.

The chain couples TRBV10-3 to TRBJ1-5, with 9 bases aligning to TRBD1. V shed 3 bases, J shed 1 base, and the junction held 7 bases outside the gene matches. CDR3 size: 17 residues. From germline, CDR1 is ENHRY and CDR2 SYGVKD. CDR3 sequence: CAISDETQGASNQPQHF. The CDR3 DNA reads as TGTGCCATCAGTGATGAGACACAGGGGGCGAGCAATCAGCCCCAGCATTTT.

The rearrangement links TRBV23-1 to TRBJ2-2; weak D call: TRBD2 (6 bases). TRBV23-1 is designated an ORF whose function remains uncertain. There are 18 residues in the CDR3. The V and J ends lost 0 bases and 6 bases respectively, with 20 bases between them. In DNA, the CDR3 is TGCGCCAGCAGTCAATCAGCCAGCGGGTTCTCCTGGGCCGGGGAGCTGTTTTTT. Its translation: CASSQSASGFSWAGELFF.

The V call is TRBV11-2, the J call TRBJ2-7, with a possible D match to TRBD2 (5 bases). The CDR3 is 17 residues long. Germline lookup yields CDR1 SGHAT and CDR2 FQNNGV. Trimming took 1 base from V and 6 from J, leaving 22 bases between them. Here the CDR3 reads CASSLGRLASRTVEQYF. In DNA, the CDR3 is TGTGCCAGCAGCTTAGGAAGGTTAGCGTCCCGTACGGTCGAGCAGTACTTC.

The V gene is TRBV30, the J gene TRBJ2-7; 10 bases align to TRBD1. V lost 0 bases to trimming and J lost 2 bases; unmatched junction nucleotides: 4. The CDR3 has 15 residues. CDR1 is GTSNPN, CDR2 SVGIG, per germline (reference sequence). CDR3 in DNA: TGTGCCTGGAGTGTAGGGACAGGGGCCACCTACGAGCAGTACTTC. Translated: CAWSVGTGATYEQYF.

The V gene is TRBV7-2, the J gene TRBJ2-2; the D is unclear. CDR1 SGHTA and CDR2 FQGNSA come from the germline V gene. The CDR3 extends over 14 amino acids. The V end was cut by 5 bases, the J end by 3 bases, with 10 bases between. CDR3 loop: CASSRKIDTGELFF. CDR3 in DNA: TGTGCCAGCAGCCGTAAGATAGACACCGGGGAGCTGTTTTTT.

The count of this clone is one. The chain couples TRBV5-1 to TRBJ2-7, with 12 bases aligning to TRBD2. Germline V gives CDR1 SGHRS, CDR2 YFSETQ. The CDR3 length is 16 residues. The V gene end was trimmed by 3 bases and the J gene end by 6 bases; junction bases not matched to a gene: 10. Here the CDR3 reads CASSYRTSGISAEQYF. DNA of the CDR3: TGCGCCAGCAGCTATAGGACTAGCGGGATTTCGGCCGAGCAGTACTTC.

The V gene is TRBV28, the J gene TRBJ2-2; the match to TRBD2 covers 7 bases. Germline CDR1 and CDR2: MDHEN and SYDVKM. This CDR3 is built from 19 residues. The V gene end was trimmed by 3 bases and the J gene end by 6 bases; junction bases not matched to a gene: 19. The chain's CDR3 is CASSFSKGLGRGISGELFF. CDR3 coding DNA: TGTGCCAGCAGTTTTAGCAAAGGGCTCGGGCGGGGGATATCCGGGGAGCTGTTTTTT.

This chain joins TRBV30 and TRBJ2-1; maybe TRBD2 (6 bases). CDR3 size: 12 residues. Germline CDR1 and CDR2: GTSNPN and SVGIG (reference sequence). V was trimmed by 1 base and J by 10 bases, leaving 11 bases between them. As DNA, the CDR3 is TGTGCCTGGAGTGCATCAGGGAGGGAGCAGTTCTTC. Amino acid sequence: CAWSASGREQFF. Full variable domain (outside the CDR3, taken from reference TRBV30 and TRBJ2-1): SQTIHQWPATLVQPVGSPLSLECTVEGTSNPNLYWYRQAAGRGLQLLFYSVGIGQISSEVPQNLSASRPQDRQFILSSKKLLLSDSGFYLCAWSASGREQFFGPGTRLTVL.

This clone was detected only once. This chain joins TRBV6-1 and TRBJ1-2, with D unresolved. Germline lookup yields CDR1 MNHNS and CDR2 SASEGT. V was trimmed by 2 bases and J by 3 bases, leaving 7 bases between them. The CDR3 contains 13 residues. CDR3 protein: CASSEREHYGYTF. In DNA form, the CDR3 reads TGTGCCAGCAGTGAAAGAGAGCACTATGGCTACACCTTC.

The rearrangement joins TRBV10-3 to TRBJ1-5; maybe TRBD1 (6 bases). The CDR3 is 14 residues long. V was shortened by 6 bases and J by 0 bases, with 9 bases between the two germline ends. Germline CDR1 ENHRY, CDR2 SYGVKD. The CDR3 nucleotides are TGTGCCATCAGGGACAGCAATAGCAATCAGCCCCAGCATTTT. This encodes CAIRDSNSNQPQHF.

This clone was counted between two and nine times. The chain has TRBV9 and TRBJ2-2; 8 nucleotides agree with TRBD2. Germline V gives CDR1 SGDLS, CDR2 YYNGEE. The junction had 2 bases not matched to a gene; V was cut back by 0 bases and J by 1 base. This CDR3 spans 16 amino acids. The chain's CDR3 is CASSVEAGENTGELFF. CDR3 coding DNA: TGTGCCAGCAGCGTAGAAGCGGGGGAGAACACCGGGGAGCTGTTTTTT. Full variable domain (missing parts from reference TRBV9 and TRBJ2-2): DSGVTQTPKHLITATGQRVTLRCSPRSGDLSVYWYQQSLDQGLQFLIQYYNGEERAKGNILERFSAQQFPDLHSELNLSSLELGDSALYFCASSVEAGENTGELFFGEGSRLTVL.

This clone was seen once. J is TRBJ1-1 and V is TRBV10-2; tentative D call: TRBD1 (5 bases). The germline CDR1 and CDR2 sequences are WSHSY and SAAADI. Trimming left V 6 bases short and J 6 bases short, with 17 bases between. The length of the CDR3 is 14 residues. CDR3 sequence: CASSPVGGESEAFF. Here the CDR3 DNA reads TGCGCCAGCAGCCCCGTGGGGGGGGAGTCTGAAGCTTTCTTT.

The chain uses TRBV7-9 and TRBJ2-7; 8 nucleotides align to TRBD2. In germline, CDR1 is SEHNR, CDR2 FQNEAQ (reference sequence). The V segment lost 4 bases and the J segment 0 bases; nucleotides outside the gene matches: 11. The CDR3 runs 17 residues. Here the CDR3 DNA reads TGTGCCAGCAGCTCGGGGGGGCTAGCGGGTCTCTCCTACGAGCAGTACTTC. As protein: CASSSGGLAGLSYEQYF.

The V call is TRBV4-3, the J call TRBJ2-5; the match to TRBD1 covers 7 bases. The germline gives CDR1 LGHNA, CDR2 YSLEER. J lost 11 bases, V lost 0 bases, and 9 bases had no gene match. The CDR3 is 14 amino acids. CDR3 sequence (DNA): TGCGCCAGCAGCCAAGATGACAGGGTTGGGGAGCAGTACTTC. Its translation: CASSQDDRVGEQYF.

The rearrangement joins TRBV7-9 to TRBJ2-7; 7 nucleotides line up with TRBD1. Trimming took 4 bases from V and 0 from J; bases not matched to a gene: 3. CDR1 and CDR2 (germline): SEHNR, FQNEAQ (reference sequence). The CDR3 extends over 14 amino acids. The CDR3, as DNA: TGTGCCAGCAGCTCCCGGGACAGCTCCTACGAGCAGTACTTC. This translates into CASSSRDSSYEQYF.

The chain couples TRBV4-1 to TRBJ1-1, with D maybe TRBD1 (5 bases). This CDR3 is built from 14 residues. V lost 0 bases and J lost 5, with 10 bases in between. Looked up from germline, CDR1 is MGHRA and CDR2 is YSYEKL. The chain's CDR3 is CASSQDTRATEAFF. The CDR3 nucleotides read TGCGCCAGCAGCCAAGATACCAGGGCGACTGAAGCTTTCTTT.

The chain links TRBV15 to TRBJ2-7, with D unresolved. V was clipped by 8 bases and J by 1 base, with 18 bases between them. Germline V gene data show CDR1 as LNHNV and CDR2 as YYDKDF (reference sequence). The CDR3 spans 15 residues. The CDR3 DNA sequence: TGTGCCACCTTTGTAAGAGAGTTACCTTCCTACGAGCAGTACTTC. The encoded protein is CATFVRELPSYEQYF.

V and J are TRBV7-2 and TRBJ2-3; D not resolved. This CDR3 has 12 amino acids. Trimming left V 2 bases short and J 6 bases short, with 6 bases between. In germline, CDR1 is SGHTA, CDR2 FQGNSA. The CDR3 region is CASSLYGDTQYF. The CDR3 DNA reads TGTGCCAGCAGCTTATATGGCGATACGCAGTATTTT.

The chain couples TRBV6-5 to TRBJ1-3, with D unclear. Trimming removed 0 bases at V and 2 bases at J, with 11 bases between. The CDR3 sequence is 16 residues long. The germline V gene has CDR1 MNHEY and CDR2 SVGAGI. The CDR3 loop is CASSYSGGSAGNTIYF. The CDR3 DNA is TGTGCCAGCAGTTACTCGGGCGGGAGTGCTGGAAACACCATATATTTT.

The chain is built from TRBV5-5 and TRBJ2-7; 9 nucleotides align to TRBD1. CDR1 is SGHKS, CDR2 YYEKEE, per germline (reference sequence). V was clipped by 4 bases and J by 3 bases; unmatched bases: 8. The CDR3 runs to 15 residues. The CDR3 DNA sequence: TGTGCCAGCAGCACGGCCGGGACAGGGATCTACGAGCAGTACTTC. Translation gives CASSTAGTGIYEQYF.

V and J are TRBV7-8 and TRBJ2-2; tentative D call: TRBD1 (5 bases). This CDR3 contains 14 residues. Germline CDR1 is SGHVS and CDR2 is FQNEAQ. V lost 2 bases, J lost 10 bases, and 14 bases lay in between. Written as DNA, the CDR3 is TGTGCCAGCAGCTTAATCCAGGGCGCCCCGGAGCTGTTTTTT. Encoded protein: CASSLIQGAPELFF. Full variable domain (outside the CDR3, taken from reference TRBV7-8 and TRBJ2-2): GAGVSQSPRYKVAKRGQDVALRCDPISGHVSLFWYQQALGQGPEFLTYFQNEAQLDKSGLPSDRFFAERPEGSVSTLKIQRTQQEDSAVYLCASSLIQGAPELFFGEGSRLTVL.

The chain combines TRBV30 with TRBJ2-5; TRBD2 aligns across 10 bases. The CDR3 runs to 14 residues. The ends lost 0 bases at V and 2 bases at J; junction bases unmatched: 0. CDR1 is GTSNPN, CDR2 SVGIG, per germline (reference sequence). For the CDR3, the DNA is TGTGCCTGGAGTGTACTAGCGGGACAAGAGACCCAGTACTTC. This translates into CAWSVLAGQETQYF.

Turning to this clone: The junction departs from germline at one end; a sequencing error may be responsible. The chain is built from TRBV7-9 and TRBJ2-5; 9 nucleotides match TRBD2. The CDR3 runs 15 residues. Germline lookup yields CDR1 SEHNR and CDR2 FQNEAQ (reference sequence). The CDR3 protein is CSSSLPGGGGETQYF. DNA for the CDR3: TGTTCCAGCAGCTTACCCGGCGGGGGGGGAGAGACCCAGTACTTC.

J is TRBJ1-1 and V is TRBV11-2; 8 positions agree with TRBD1. The CDR3 totals 14 residues. Trimming took 3 bases from V and 2 from J; bases not matched to a gene: 2. Germline CDR1 SGHAT, CDR2 FQNNGV. CDR3 sequence: CASSLGQANTEAFF. CDR3 nucleotides: TGTGCCAGCAGCTTGGGACAGGCTAACACTGAAGCTTTCTTT. The full variable domain, with the rest looked up from reference TRBV11-2 and TRBJ1-1, is EAGVAQSPRYKIIEKRQSVAFWCNPISGHATLYWYQQILGQGPKLLIQFQNNGVVDDSQLPKDRFSAERLKGVDSTLKIQPAKLEDSAVYLCASSLGQANTEAFFGQGTRLTVV.

Here the CDR3 reads CASSVVIRGGPTNEKLFF. The CDR3 nucleotides read TGTGCCAGCAGCGTAGTAATTAGGGGGGGCCCCACTAATGAAAAACTGTTTTTT. The V call is TRBV9, the J call TRBJ1-4, with D possibly TRBD1 on 6 matching bases. The CDR3 is 18 residues long. Germline CDR1 is SGDLS and CDR2 is YYNGEE. V was trimmed by 0 bases and J by 2 bases, leaving 17 bases between them.